This T cell receptor beta chain was recorded in a study of blood T cells in healthy people across ages. This clonotype has just one count. Its specificity is not known. The junction had 14 bases not matched to a gene; V was cut back by 6 bases and J by 5 bases. This CDR3 region has 18 residues. The germline V gene has CDR1 MNHEY and CDR2 SVGEGT. Study-wide findings and caveats: Observed TCR beta diversity per million T cells went down as age went up. This fall followed a roughly linear course with age.

Then a second PCR, running roughly 7 to 11 cycles, was carried out with a sample-barcoded 5' primer and a J-beta primer mix. TCRdb itself ran the 5' RACE reads through MiXCR, one entry per CDR3 protein. The sample consists of about 780,000 distinct CDR3 sequences, more than 35% of them appearing once. This sequence joins TRBV6-2 or TRBV6-3 and TRBJ2-5; 14 bases match TRBD2. The sequencing sample was made of blood. This TCR was recovered from an elderly man in good health. CDR3 residues: CASRWTSGGPRSSETQYF. For the CDR3, the DNA is TGTGCCAGCAGATGGACTAGCGGGGGGCCGAGATCTTCGGAGACCCAGTACTTC.